This TCR beta chain was sequenced for a study of CXCR3-negative and CXCR3-positive naive CD8 T cells. General study findings and limits: Across naive subsets, surface CD5 expression was comparable, and TCR strength was inferred from properties of the TRB CDR3. Naive CXCR3-negative cells resembled naive CXCR3-positive cells in TRBV-TRBJ usage; memory cells differed. TRB CDR3 hydrophobicity was greater in CXCR3-positive naive cells than in CXCR3-negative naive cells. After cryopreservation, CXCR3 expression dropped partially; most assays used fresh PBMCs.

Regarding this clonotype: Its antigen is currently unknown.

Researchers prepared the TRB cDNA libraries using 5' RACE with UMI labels. From its re-call of the 5' RACE reads, TCRdb lists each CDR3 protein once, without DNA. The sample table sets out over 95,000 distinct CDR3 sequences. The germline V gene has CDR1 MNHEY and CDR2 SMNVEV (reference sequence). CDR3 length: 12 amino acids. Material: naive CXCR3+ CD8+ T cells from blood. Subset in this sample: CD45RO-CCR7+CD27+CD95- naive CD8+ T cells expressing CXCR3 (TNR3+). This TCR derives from a human donor in good health. Some clones in this sample may be carry-over from other donors' samples. The V and J genes are TRBV27 and TRBJ2-1; checking the TCRdb D call of TRBD1 is not possible without DNA. The CDR3 loop reads CASRQGAYEQFF.